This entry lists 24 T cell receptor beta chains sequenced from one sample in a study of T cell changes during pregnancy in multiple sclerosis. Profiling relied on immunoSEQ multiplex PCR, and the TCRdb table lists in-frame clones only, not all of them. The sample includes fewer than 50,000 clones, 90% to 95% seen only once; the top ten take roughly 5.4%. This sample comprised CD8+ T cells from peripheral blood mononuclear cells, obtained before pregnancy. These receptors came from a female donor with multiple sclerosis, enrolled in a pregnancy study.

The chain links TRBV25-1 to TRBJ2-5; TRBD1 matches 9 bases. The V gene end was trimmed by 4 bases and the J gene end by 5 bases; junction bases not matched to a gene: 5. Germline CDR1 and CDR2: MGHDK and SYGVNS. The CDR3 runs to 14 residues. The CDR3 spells CASSGWTGDETQYF. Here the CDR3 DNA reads TGTGCCAGCAGTGGGTGGACAGGGGATGAGACCCAGTACTTC.

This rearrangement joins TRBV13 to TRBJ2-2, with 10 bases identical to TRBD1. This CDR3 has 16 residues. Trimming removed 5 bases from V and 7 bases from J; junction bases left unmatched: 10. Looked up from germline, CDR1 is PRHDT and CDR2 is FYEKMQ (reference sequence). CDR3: CASSPDGTGAIGELFF. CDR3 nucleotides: TGTGCCAGCAGCCCCGACGGGACAGGGGCAATCGGGGAGCTGTTTTTT.

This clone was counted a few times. CDR3 amino acids: CASSRRTEAFF. CDR3 DNA: TGCGCCAGCAGCAGGCGAACTGAAGCTTTCTTT. This chain connects TRBV10-1 to TRBJ1-1; D remains unclear. This CDR3 is built from 11 residues. Germline V gives CDR1 WNHNN, CDR2 SYGVQD (reference sequence). The V end lost 6 bases, the J end lost 5 bases, and 7 bases lay between the germline ends.

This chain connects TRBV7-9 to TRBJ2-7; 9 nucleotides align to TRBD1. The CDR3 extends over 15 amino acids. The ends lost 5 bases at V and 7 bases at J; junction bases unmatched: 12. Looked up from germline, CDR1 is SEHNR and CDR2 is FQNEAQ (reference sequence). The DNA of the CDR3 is TGTGCCAGCAGCGGTACAGGGGGCTTGTCCGGGGAGCAGTACTTC. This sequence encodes CASSGTGGLSGEQYF.

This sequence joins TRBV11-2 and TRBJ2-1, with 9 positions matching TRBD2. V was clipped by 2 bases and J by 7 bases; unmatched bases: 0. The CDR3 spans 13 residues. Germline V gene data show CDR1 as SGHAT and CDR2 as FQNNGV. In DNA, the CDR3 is TGTGCCAGCAGCTTACTAGCGGGGAATGAGCAGTTCTTC. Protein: CASSLLAGNEQFF.

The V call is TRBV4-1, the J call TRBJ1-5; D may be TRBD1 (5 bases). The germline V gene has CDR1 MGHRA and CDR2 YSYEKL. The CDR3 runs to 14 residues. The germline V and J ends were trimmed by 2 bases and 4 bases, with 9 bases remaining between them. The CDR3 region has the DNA TGCGCCAGCAGCCAACTGCAGGGAAATCAGCCCCAGCATTTT. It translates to CASSQLQGNQPQHF.

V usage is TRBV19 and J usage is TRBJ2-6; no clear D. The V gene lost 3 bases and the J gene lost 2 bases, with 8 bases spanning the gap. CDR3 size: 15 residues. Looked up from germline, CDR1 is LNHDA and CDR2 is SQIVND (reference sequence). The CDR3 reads CASSISRAGANVLTF. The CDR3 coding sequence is TGTGCCAGTAGTATTTCCCGGGCTGGGGCCAACGTCCTGACTTTC. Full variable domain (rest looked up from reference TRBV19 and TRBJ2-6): DGGITQSPKYLFRKEGQNVTLSCEQNLNHDAMYWYRQDPGQGLRLIYYSQIVNDFQKGDIAEGYSVSREKKESFPLTVTSAQKNPTAFYLCASSISRAGANVLTFGAGSRLTVL.

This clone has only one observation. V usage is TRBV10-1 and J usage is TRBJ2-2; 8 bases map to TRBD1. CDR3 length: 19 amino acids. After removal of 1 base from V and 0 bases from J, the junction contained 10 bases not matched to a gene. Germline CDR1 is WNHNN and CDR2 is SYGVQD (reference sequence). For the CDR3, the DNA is TGCGCCAGCAGTGAGTACGACAGGGGCCCTGATTCGAACACCGGGGAGCTGTTTTTT. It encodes CASSEYDRGPDSNTGELFF.

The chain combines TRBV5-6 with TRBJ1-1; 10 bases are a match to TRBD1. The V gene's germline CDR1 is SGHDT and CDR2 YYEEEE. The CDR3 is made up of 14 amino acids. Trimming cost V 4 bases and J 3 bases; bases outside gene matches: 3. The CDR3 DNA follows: TGTGCCAGCAGCGCGGGACAGGGGTACACTGAAGCTTTCTTT. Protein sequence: CASSAGQGYTEAFF.

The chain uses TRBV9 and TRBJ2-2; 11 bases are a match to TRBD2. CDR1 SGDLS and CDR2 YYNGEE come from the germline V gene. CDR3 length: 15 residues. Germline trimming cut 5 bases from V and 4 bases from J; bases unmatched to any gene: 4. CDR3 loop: CASRSGLAVTGELFF. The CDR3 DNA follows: TGTGCCAGCAGATCGGGACTAGCGGTCACCGGGGAGCTGTTTTTT.

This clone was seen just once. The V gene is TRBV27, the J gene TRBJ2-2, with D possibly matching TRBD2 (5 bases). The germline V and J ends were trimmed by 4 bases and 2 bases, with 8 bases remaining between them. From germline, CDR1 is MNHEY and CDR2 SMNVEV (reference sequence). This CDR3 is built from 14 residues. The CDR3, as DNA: TGTGCCAGCAGTTACGGGGTCAACACCGGGGAGCTGTTTTTT. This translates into CASSYGVNTGELFF.

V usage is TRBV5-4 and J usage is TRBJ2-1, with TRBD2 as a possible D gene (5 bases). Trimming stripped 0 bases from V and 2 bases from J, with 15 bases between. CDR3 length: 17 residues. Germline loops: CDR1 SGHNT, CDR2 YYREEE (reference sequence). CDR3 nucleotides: TGTGCCAGCAGCTTGGAGACCCTAGCTCAACCCTACAATGAGCAGTTCTTC. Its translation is CASSLETLAQPYNEQFF. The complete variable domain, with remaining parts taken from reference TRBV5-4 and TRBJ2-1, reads ETGVTQSPTHLIKTRGQQVTLRCSSQSGHNTVSWYQQALGQGPQFIFQYYREEENGRGNFPPRFSGLQFPNYSSELNVNALELDDSALYLCASSLETLAQPYNEQFFGPGTRLTVL.

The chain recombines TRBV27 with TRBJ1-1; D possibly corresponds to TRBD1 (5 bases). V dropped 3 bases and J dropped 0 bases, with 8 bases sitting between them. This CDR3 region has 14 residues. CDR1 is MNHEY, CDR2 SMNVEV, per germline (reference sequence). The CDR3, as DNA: TGTGCCAGCAGTTTTTGGGGCTTGAACACTGAAGCTTTCTTT. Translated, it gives CASSFWGLNTEAFF.

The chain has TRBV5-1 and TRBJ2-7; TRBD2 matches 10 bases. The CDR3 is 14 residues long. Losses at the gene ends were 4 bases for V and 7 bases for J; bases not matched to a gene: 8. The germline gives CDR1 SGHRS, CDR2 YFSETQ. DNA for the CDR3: TGCGCCAGCAGCCCGCTAGCGGGAGCTGGAGAGCAGTACTTC. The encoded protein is CASSPLAGAGEQYF.

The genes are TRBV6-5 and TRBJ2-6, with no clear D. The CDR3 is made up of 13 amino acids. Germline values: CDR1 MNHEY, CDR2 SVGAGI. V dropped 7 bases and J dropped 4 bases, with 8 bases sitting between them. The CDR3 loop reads CASKQSGANVLTF. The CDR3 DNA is TGTGCCAGCAAACAGTCCGGGGCCAACGTCCTGACTTTC.

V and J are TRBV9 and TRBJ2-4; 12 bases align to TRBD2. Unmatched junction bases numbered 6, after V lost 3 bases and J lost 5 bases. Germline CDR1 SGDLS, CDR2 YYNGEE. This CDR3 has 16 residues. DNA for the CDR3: TGTGCCAGCAGCGGTGGACTAGCGGGAAGGGAAAACATTCAGTACTTC. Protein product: CASSGGLAGRENIQYF.

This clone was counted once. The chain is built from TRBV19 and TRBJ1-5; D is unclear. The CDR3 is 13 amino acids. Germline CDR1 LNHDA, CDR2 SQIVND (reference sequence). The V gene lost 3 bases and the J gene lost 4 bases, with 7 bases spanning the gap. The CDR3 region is CASSIGGNQPQHF. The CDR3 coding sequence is TGTGCCAGTAGTATCGGAGGGAATCAGCCCCAGCATTTT.

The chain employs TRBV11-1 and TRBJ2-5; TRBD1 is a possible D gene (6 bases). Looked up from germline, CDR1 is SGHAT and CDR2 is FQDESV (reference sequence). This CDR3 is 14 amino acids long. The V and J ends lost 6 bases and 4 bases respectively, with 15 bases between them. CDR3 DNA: TGTGCCAGCAGACATTCTACAGGGATAGAGACCCAGTACTTC. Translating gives CASRHSTGIETQYF.

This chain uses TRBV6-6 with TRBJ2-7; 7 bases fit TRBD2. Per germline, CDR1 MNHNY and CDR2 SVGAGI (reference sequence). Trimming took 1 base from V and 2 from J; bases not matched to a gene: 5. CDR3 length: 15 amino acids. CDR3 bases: TGTGCCAGCAGTTACTTCTTAAGCGGGACCTACGAGCAGTACTTC. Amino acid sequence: CASSYFLSGTYEQYF.

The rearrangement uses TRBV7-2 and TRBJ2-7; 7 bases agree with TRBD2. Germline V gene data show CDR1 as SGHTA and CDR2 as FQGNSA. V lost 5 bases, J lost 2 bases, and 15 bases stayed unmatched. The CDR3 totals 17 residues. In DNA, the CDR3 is TGTGCCAGCAGCCACCCCTCCGGGACTAACCGGGCCTACGAGCAGTACTTC. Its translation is CASSHPSGTNRAYEQYF.

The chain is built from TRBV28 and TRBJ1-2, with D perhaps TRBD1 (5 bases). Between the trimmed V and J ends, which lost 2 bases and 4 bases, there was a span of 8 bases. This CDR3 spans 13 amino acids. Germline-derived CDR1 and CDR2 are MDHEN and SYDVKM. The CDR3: CASSLGAGYGYTF. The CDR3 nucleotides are TGTGCCAGCAGTTTAGGGGCCGGCTATGGCTACACCTTC.

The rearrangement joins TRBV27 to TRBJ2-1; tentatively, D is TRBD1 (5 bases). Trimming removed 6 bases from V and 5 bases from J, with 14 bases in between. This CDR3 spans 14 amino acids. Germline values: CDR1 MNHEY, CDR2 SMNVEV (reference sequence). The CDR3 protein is CASRPLGADNEQFF. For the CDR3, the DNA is TGTGCCAGCAGACCCTTAGGGGCCGACAATGAGCAGTTCTTC.

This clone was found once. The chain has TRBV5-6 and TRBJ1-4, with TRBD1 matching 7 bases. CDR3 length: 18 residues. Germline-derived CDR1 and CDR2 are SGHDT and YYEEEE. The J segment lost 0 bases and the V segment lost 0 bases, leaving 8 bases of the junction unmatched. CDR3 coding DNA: TGTGCCAGCAGCTTGGTAGGGGGACAGCCCTCAACTAATGAAAAACTGTTTTTT. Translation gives CASSLVGGQPSTNEKLFF. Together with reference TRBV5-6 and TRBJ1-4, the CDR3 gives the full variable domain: DAGVTQSPTHLIKTRGQQVTLRCSPKSGHDTVSWYQQALGQGPQFIFQYYEEEERQRGNFPDRFSGHQFPNYSSELNVNALLLGDSALYLCASSLVGGQPSTNEKLFFGSGTQLSVL.

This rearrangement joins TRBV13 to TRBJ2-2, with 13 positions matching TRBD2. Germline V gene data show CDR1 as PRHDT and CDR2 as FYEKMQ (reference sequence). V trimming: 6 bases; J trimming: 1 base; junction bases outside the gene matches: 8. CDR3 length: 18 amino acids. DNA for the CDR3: TGTGCCAGCAGGCGGACTAGCGGGAGACAAGAGAACACCGGGGAGCTGTTTTTT. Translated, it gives CASRRTSGRQENTGELFF. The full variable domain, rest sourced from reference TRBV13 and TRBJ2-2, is AAGVIQSPRHLIKEKRETATLKCYPIPRHDTVYWYQQGPGQDPQFLISFYEKMQSDKGSIPDRFSAQQFSDYHSELNMSSLELGDSALYFCASRRTSGRQENTGELFFGEGSRLTVL.